This entry lists 32 T cell receptor beta chains sequenced from one sample in a study of identical twins. Each CDR3 protein is one row after TCRdb ran MiXCR on the 5' RACE reads. Of 400,000 to 550,000 distinct CDR3 sequences listed, around 15% are singletons. This sample also appeared in a second study, on yellow fever vaccine responses in identical twins.

Sequencing input: CD4+ T cells sorted from blood. All receptors derive from a young woman in good health.

J is TRBJ2-5 and V is TRBV5-1, with 12 bases lining up with TRBD2. The V gene's germline CDR1 is SGHRS and CDR2 YFSETQ. Losses at the gene ends were 4 bases for V and 0 bases for J; bases not matched to a gene: 4. The CDR3 totals 16 residues. In DNA form, the CDR3 reads TGCGCCAGCAGCCGGACTAGCGGGGCGTACCAAGAGACCCAGTACTTC. Translating gives CASSRTSGAYQETQYF.

The sample holds a few counts of this clonotype. The chain is built from TRBV3-1 and TRBJ2-1, with no clear D. There are 15 residues in the CDR3. V was trimmed by 1 base and J by 3 bases, leaving 10 bases between them. Germline loops: CDR1 LGHDT, CDR2 YNNKEL (reference sequence). CDR3 bases: TGTGCCAGCAGCCAAGGGGCCGGCGGCTACAATGAGCAGTTCTTC. As protein: CASSQGAGGYNEQFF.

This clonotype was recorded a few times. The chain links TRBV3-1 to TRBJ1-2, with D perhaps TRBD1 (6 bases). V lost 1 base and J 2 bases, leaving 14 bases between the germline ends. Germline V gene sequence: CDR1 LGHDT, CDR2 YNNKEL (reference sequence). The CDR3 loop spans 16 amino acids. In DNA form, the CDR3 reads TGTGCCAGCAGCCAAGGGGGGGCTAGGGGGAACTATGGCTACACCTTC. It specifies CASSQGGARGNYGYTF.

This clonotype was picked up many times. The chain carries TRBV20-1 and TRBJ1-2; D is ambiguous. CDR3 length equals 12 residues. Germline CDR1 DFQATT, CDR2 SNEGSKA (reference sequence). Trimming removed 4 bases at V and 1 base at J, with 7 bases between. In DNA form, the CDR3 reads TGCAGTGCTAAAAACAGTAACTATGGCTACACCTTC. Its protein is CSAKNSNYGYTF.

There are many counts of this clonotype. The V call is TRBV20-1, the J call TRBJ2-1; TRBD2 agrees at 7 bases. Germline V CDR1 and CDR2: DFQATT, SNEGSKA (reference sequence). The CDR3 covers 15 residues. Unmatched junction bases numbered 5, after V lost 0 bases and J lost 3 bases. CDR3 in amino acids: CSARDSSGFYNEQFF. The CDR3 coding sequence is TGCAGTGCTAGAGATTCTAGCGGATTCTACAATGAGCAGTTCTTC.

CDR3 DNA: TGTGCCAGCAGCCGCGGGGGGACCCCCTACAATGAGCAGTTCTTC. It is translated as CASSRGGTPYNEQFF. The V and J genes are TRBV3-1 and TRBJ2-1; TRBD2 agrees at 8 bases. Germline assignment: CDR1 LGHDT and CDR2 YNNKEL (reference sequence). The J segment lost 2 bases and the V segment lost 4 bases, leaving 4 bases of the junction unmatched. This CDR3 comprises 15 residues.

J is TRBJ2-1 and V is TRBV18; D is perhaps TRBD1 (5 bases). The CDR3 contains 15 residues. Trimming stripped 2 bases from V and 4 bases from J, with 12 bases between. Germline CDR1 KGHSH, CDR2 LQKENI. CDR3 in DNA: TGTGCCAGCTCACCATCCCAGGGTGGGTACAATGAGCAGTTCTTC. This encodes CASSPSQGGYNEQFF.

In its sample, this clonotype was seen a few times. The chain links TRBV28 to TRBJ1-2, with TRBD1 matching 7 bases. The ends lost 6 bases at V and 2 bases at J; junction bases unmatched: 6. CDR1 MDHEN and CDR2 SYDVKM come from the germline V gene. This CDR3 comprises 14 residues. CDR3 sequence (DNA): TGTGCCAGCAGACGGGGACAGTCAAACTATGGCTACACCTTC. Its protein product is CASRRGQSNYGYTF.

This clonotype was seen more than once but under ten times. The chain employs TRBV12-3 or TRBV12-4 and TRBJ1-5; weak D call: TRBD1 (6 bases). This CDR3 is 13 amino acids long. Between the trimmed V and J ends, which lost 6 bases and 7 bases, there was a span of 13 bases. As DNA, the CDR3 is TGTGCCAGCAGGAGGACAGAGGGCCAGCCCCAGCATTTT. Protein: CASRRTEGQPQHF.

The CDR3 here is CASSLTSGLQETQYF. The CDR3 coding sequence is TGTGCCAGCAGCTTGACTAGCGGTCTCCAAGAGACCCAGTACTTC. The chain links TRBV7-2 to TRBJ2-5; TRBD2 aligns across 9 bases. CDR3 size: 15 residues. CDR1 and CDR2 (germline): SGHTA, FQGNSA. V lost 3 bases to trimming and J lost 1 base; unmatched junction nucleotides: 3.

This chain joins TRBV25-1 and TRBJ2-3; possibly TRBD2 for D (5 bases). The V gene lost 3 bases and the J gene lost 1 base, with 11 bases spanning the gap. The CDR3 extends over 15 amino acids. Germline V gene lookup returns CDR1 MGHDK and CDR2 SYGVNS. CDR3: CASSDLGDGTDTQYF. The CDR3 DNA reads TGTGCCAGCAGTGATTTGGGAGACGGCACAGATACGCAGTATTTT.

The V call is TRBV24-1, the J call TRBJ2-7; 7 nucleotides line up with TRBD1. The assigned J gene may be wrong: the sequence end matches TRBJ2-1 better. Germline V gene sequence: CDR1 KGHDR, CDR2 SFDVKD. The CDR3 is 14 amino acids. The CDR3: CATSEPGQTYEQFF. The CDR3 nucleotides read TGTGCCACCAGTGAACCGGGACAGACCTACGAGCAGTTCTTC.

In this sample, this clonotype turned up many times. V is TRBV12-3 or TRBV12-4 and J is TRBJ1-2; D unresolved. Trimming took off 2 bases at V and 4 bases at J, with 8 bases between the two ends. The CDR3 has 13 amino acids. The CDR3 is CASSLSQLYGYTF. The CDR3 bases are TGTGCCAGCAGTTTAAGTCAGCTCTATGGCTACACCTTC.

This clonotype occurred many times. The chain carries TRBV7-7 and TRBJ2-7, with D perhaps matching TRBD1 (7 bases). The CDR3 totals 12 residues. Looked up from germline, CDR1 is SSHAT and CDR2 is FNYEAQ (reference sequence). CDR3 residues: CAIWQGGYEQYF. Written as DNA, the CDR3 is TGTGCTATCTGGCAGGGGGGCTACGAGCAGTACTTC.

The rearrangement uses TRBV6-1 and TRBJ1-1, with no clear D. Per the germline V gene, CDR1 is MNHNS and CDR2 is SASEGT. The CDR3 length is 12 residues. V lost 6 bases and J 2 bases, leaving 7 bases between the germline ends. CDR3 region: CASSYTNTEAFF. CDR3 DNA: TGTGCCAGCAGCTATACAAACACTGAAGCTTTCTTT.

The chain employs TRBV7-9 and TRBJ2-7, with TRBD1 matching over 8 bases. Trimming removed 5 bases from V and 2 bases from J; junction bases left unmatched: 11. The CDR3 is 16 residues long. Germline lookup yields CDR1 SEHNR and CDR2 FQNEAQ (reference sequence). The CDR3 spells CASSPRTGTGPYEQYF. The CDR3, as DNA: TGTGCCAGCAGCCCACGGACAGGGACTGGACCCTACGAGCAGTACTTC.

This chain links TRBV20-1 with TRBJ2-7, with 8 bases that match TRBD2. Unmatched junction bases numbered 14, after V lost 0 bases and J lost 7 bases. Germline CDR1 DFQATT, CDR2 SNEGSKA (reference sequence). The CDR3 has 16 residues. The CDR3 DNA is TGCAGTGCTAGAGATGTCCGGGGGGGTGGCCTCCGGGAGCAGTACTTC. It is translated as CSARDVRGGGLREQYF.

The table lists this clonotype with many counts. The chain uses TRBV6-2 or TRBV6-3 and TRBJ2-1; 12 bases match TRBD2. Germline V gene lookup returns CDR1 MNHEY and CDR2 SVGEGT. With 8 bases clipped from V and 10 bases from J, the junction kept 6 bases outside the gene matches. There are 13 residues in the CDR3. CDR3 residues: CASRTSGTGEQFF. CDR3 sequence (DNA): TGTGCCAGCCGGACTAGCGGGACGGGGGAGCAGTTCTTC.

The chain employs TRBV15 and TRBJ2-1; 11 bases map to TRBD2. The V and J ends lost 0 bases and 5 bases, in that order; junction bases with no gene match: 6. This CDR3 has 17 residues. The germline gives CDR1 LNHNV, CDR2 YYDKDF (reference sequence). The CDR3 bases are TGTGCCACCAGCAGAGATAAGAGGACTAGCGGGCACAATGAGCAGTTCTTC. Protein product: CATSRDKRTSGHNEQFF.

This clonotype was observed a handful of times. The chain recombines TRBV3-1 with TRBJ2-2; 8 bases match TRBD1. Germline V gene data show CDR1 as LGHDT and CDR2 as YNNKEL (reference sequence). CDR3 length: 15 amino acids. The V and J ends lost 4 bases and 4 bases, in that order; junction bases with no gene match: 5. This CDR3 reads CASSPWTGTTGELFF. CDR3 DNA: TGTGCCAGCAGCCCGTGGACAGGGACCACCGGGGAGCTGTTTTTT.

The V and J genes are TRBV7-2 and TRBJ2-5; D ambiguous. CDR3 length equals 16 residues. Germline V gene data show CDR1 as SGHTA and CDR2 as FQGNSA. V lost 3 bases and J 2 bases, leaving 16 bases between the germline ends. In nucleotides, the CDR3 is TGTGCCAGCAGCTTCATGACTCGGATAACACAAGAGACCCAGTACTTC. It translates to CASSFMTRITQETQYF.

The chain combines TRBV11-2 with TRBJ2-1, with TRBD2 identical over 15 bases. This CDR3 spans 18 amino acids. The V gene's germline CDR1 is SGHAT and CDR2 FQNNGV. V shed 5 bases, J shed 1 base, and the junction held 6 bases outside the gene matches. The CDR3 protein is CASSQGLAGGWSYNEQFF. The DNA of the CDR3 is TGTGCCAGCAGCCAGGGACTAGCGGGAGGTTGGTCCTACAATGAGCAGTTCTTC.

The V and J genes are TRBV18 and TRBJ2-7, with D possibly being TRBD2 (5 bases). The CDR3 extends over 14 amino acids. Trimming cost V 8 bases and J 0 bases, with 14 bases left between them. CDR1 is KGHSH and CDR2 is LQKENI in the germline V gene. The CDR3 nucleotides are TGTGCCAGCACCCGGGGAGAGCGCTCCTACGAGCAGTACTTC. It specifies CASTRGERSYEQYF.

The chain has TRBV7-9 and TRBJ2-7, with D uncertain. Germline CDR1 reads SEHNR; CDR2 reads FQNEAQ (reference sequence). V lost 3 bases and J lost 2, with 11 bases in between. The CDR3 totals 14 residues. Here the CDR3 reads CASSFPGNTYEQYF. The DNA for the CDR3 is TGTGCCAGCAGCTTCCCAGGAAATACCTACGAGCAGTACTTC.

This clonotype showed up just a few times. The CDR3 nucleotides read TGTGCCAGCAGCTCCTCCCCCGGTAAAGATACGCAGTATTTT. Translated: CASSSSPGKDTQYF. The V call is TRBV7-2, the J call TRBJ2-3; D remains unclear. Germline V gene data show CDR1 as SGHTA and CDR2 as FQGNSA. V was trimmed by 4 bases and J by 5 bases, leaving 13 bases between them. This CDR3 contains 14 residues. The entire variable domain, with the rest obtained from reference TRBV7-2 and TRBJ2-3, is as follows: GAGVSQSPSNKVTEKGKDVELRCDPISGHTALYWYRQSLGQGLEFLIYFQGNSAPDKSGLPSDRFSAERTGGSVSTLTIQRTQQEDSAVYLCASSSSPGKDTQYFGPGTRLTVL.

In its sample, this clonotype was seen a few times. The V and J genes are TRBV5-1 and TRBJ2-1; 8 bases line up with TRBD2. J lost 7 bases, V lost 0 bases, and 9 bases had no gene match. This CDR3 region has 16 residues. Germline V gene sequence: CDR1 SGHRS, CDR2 YFSETQ. The CDR3 nucleotides read TGCGCCAGCAGCTTGGTTTCCGGGAGGGTGGAGAATGAGCAGTTCTTC. This encodes CASSLVSGRVENEQFF.

This clonotype was seen only a few times. The chain is built from TRBV5-1 and TRBJ1-5; a weak D match, TRBD1 (5 bases). The germline V gene encodes CDR1 SGHRS and CDR2 YFSETQ. V lost 0 bases and J lost 3, with 10 bases in between. CDR3 size: 15 residues. CDR3 amino acids: CASSLEGVDNQPQHF. The CDR3 DNA reads TGCGCCAGCAGCTTGGAAGGGGTTGACAATCAGCCCCAGCATTTT.

The chain combines TRBV29-1 with TRBJ2-1; no definite D call. Germline V gene lookup returns CDR1 SQVTM and CDR2 ANQGSEA. This CDR3 region has 12 residues. The germline V and J ends were trimmed by 2 bases and 6 bases, with 8 bases remaining between them. The CDR3 coding sequence is TGCAGCGTTGAACGGCAGATCAATGAGCAGTTCTTC. Its protein is CSVERQINEQFF.

This clonotype turned up a few times. The chain links TRBV7-2 to TRBJ2-7; TRBD2 matches 9 bases. J gave up 0 bases and V 0 bases, and 12 bases lay outside the gene matches. Germline V gene sequence: CDR1 SGHTA, CDR2 FQGNSA. This CDR3 has 19 residues. The CDR3 coding sequence is TGTGCCAGCAGCTTAGCGGCTAGCGGGACCATCGGAGGCTCCTACGAGCAGTACTTC. Protein sequence: CASSLAASGTIGGSYEQYF.

The chain employs TRBV10-1 and TRBJ2-7, with unresolved D. V was trimmed by 8 bases and J by 2 bases, leaving 1 base between them. The germline CDR1 and CDR2 sequences are WNHNN and SYGVQD (reference sequence). The CDR3 runs to 9 residues. CDR3 in DNA: TGCGCCAGCCCCTACGAGCAGTACTTC. Translation: CASPYEQYF.

The chain employs TRBV11-2 and TRBJ2-2; no clear D. Trimming stripped 5 bases from V and 7 bases from J, with 8 bases between. The CDR3 is 12 amino acids. CDR1 and CDR2 (germline): SGHAT, FQNNGV. The CDR3 nucleotides read TGTGCCAGCAGCCCGAGCCTCGGGGAGCTGTTTTTT. It specifies CASSPSLGELFF. The full variable domain, its missing parts supplied by reference TRBV11-2 and TRBJ2-2, is EAGVAQSPRYKIIEKRQSVAFWCNPISGHATLYWYQQILGQGPKLLIQFQNNGVVDDSQLPKDRFSAERLKGVDSTLKIQPAKLEDSAVYLCASSPSLGELFFGEGSRLTVL.

This clonotype has only a few counts. The chain joins TRBV5-1 to TRBJ2-4; unclear D gene. V shed 3 bases and J shed 0 bases, with 7 bases lying between them. This CDR3 comprises 14 residues. Germline V CDR1 and CDR2: SGHRS, YFSETQ. The DNA of the CDR3 is TGCGCCAGCAGCTCGGATGTAGCCAAAAACATTCAGTACTTC. Protein product: CASSSDVAKNIQYF.